This T cell receptor (beta chain) came from a study of blood T cell repertoires in COVID-19. In the study overall: Spain, Italy and the United States supplied samples that represented acute and convalescent COVID-19.

With 2 bases removed from V and 2 bases from J, the gap between germline ends came to 7 bases. Germline V gene data show CDR1 as MDHEN and CDR2 as SYDVKM. This CDR3 is 13 amino acids long. Per the authors' pipeline: Estimation of nucleated cell counts relied on the amplification of reference gene primers. TCRdb's copy holds only in-frame clones and misses some; the assay was immunoSEQ multiplex PCR. V, J and clone size are taken as reported in that table, and D and trimming were inferred from the DNA itself. The repertoire holds fewer than 85,000 clones, with over 65% as singletons. Source material: peripheral blood. The chain couples TRBV28 to TRBJ2-7, with unresolved D. The clonotype comes from a human donor with acute or convalescent COVID-19. The donor label of this sample is uncertain. This CDR3 is CASSLDTAYEQYF. CDR3 sequence (DNA): TGTGCCAGCAGTTTAGACACCGCCTACGAGCAGTACTTC. Looking up the rest from reference TRBV28 and TRBJ2-7 gives the full variable domain: DVKVTQSSRYLVKRTGEKVFLECVQDMDHENMFWYRQDPGLGLRLIYFSYDVKMKEKGDIPEGYSVSREKKERFSLILESASTNQTSMYLCASSLDTAYEQYFGPGTRLTVT.